Reported below is one T cell receptor (beta chain). Its target is not known. Germline lookup yields CDR1 SEHNR and CDR2 FQNEAQ (reference sequence). J was trimmed by 8 bases and V by 4 bases; bases with no gene match: 6. This CDR3 is built from 15 residues. The data belong to a study of cytomegalovirus exposure and HLA in healthy donors. Overall study: Membership in the Caucasian-associated ancestry cluster was found for around four fifths of approximately 400 genotyped donors. General study findings and limits: Analyzed later, most CMV-associated TCR beta chains appeared HLA-restricted. CMV antigen specificity of three CMV-associated chains was confirmed in vitro.

The PCR employed 60 Vbeta primers together with 13 Jbeta primers. Sequencing was performed with immunoSEQ multiplex PCR; in TCRdb, only in-frame clones are kept and a portion is missing. Of about 170,000 clones listed, roughly 85% are singletons. Specimen: PBMCs. The chain has TRBV7-9 and TRBJ2-1; 12 bases align to TRBD1. This TCR was recovered from a man in his forties or fifties in good health and CMV-seropositive. The CDR3, as DNA: TGTGCCAGCAGCTCCCGGGACAGGGGGCGGGATGAGCAGTTCTTC. Translation gives CASSSRDRGRDEQFF.